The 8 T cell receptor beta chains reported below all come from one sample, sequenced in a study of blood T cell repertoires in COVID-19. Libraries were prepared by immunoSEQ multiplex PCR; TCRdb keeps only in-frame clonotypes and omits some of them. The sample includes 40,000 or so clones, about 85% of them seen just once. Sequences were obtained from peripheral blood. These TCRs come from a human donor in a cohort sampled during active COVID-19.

The CDR3 bases are TGTGCCAGCAGCTTGGAATGGCAGGACACTGAAGCTTTCTTT. Translated, it gives CASSLEWQDTEAFF. This rearrangement joins TRBV5-4 to TRBJ1-1; D gene uncertain. Trimming removed 0 bases from V and 3 bases from J, with 9 bases in between. This CDR3 spans 14 amino acids. CDR1 is SGHNT, CDR2 YYREEE, per germline (reference sequence).

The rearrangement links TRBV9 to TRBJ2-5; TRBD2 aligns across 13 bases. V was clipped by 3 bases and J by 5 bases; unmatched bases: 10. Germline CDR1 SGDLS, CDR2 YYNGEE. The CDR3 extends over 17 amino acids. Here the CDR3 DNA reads TGTGCCAGCAGCGAGACGAAGACTAGCGGGGGGTACGAGACCCAGTACTTC. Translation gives CASSETKTSGGYETQYF. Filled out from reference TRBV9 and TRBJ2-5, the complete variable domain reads DSGVTQTPKHLITATGQRVTLRCSPRSGDLSVYWYQQSLDQGLQFLIQYYNGEERAKGNILERFSAQQFPDLHSELNLSSLELGDSALYFCASSETKTSGGYETQYFGPGTRLLVL.

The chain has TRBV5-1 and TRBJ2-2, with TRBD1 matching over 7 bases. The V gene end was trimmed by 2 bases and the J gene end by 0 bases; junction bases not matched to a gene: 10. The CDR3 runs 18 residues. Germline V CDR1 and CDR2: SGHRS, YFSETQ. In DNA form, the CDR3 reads TGCGCCAGCAGCTTAGGACAGGTTCAACTCGCGAACACCGGGGAGCTGTTTTTT. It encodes CASSLGQVQLANTGELFF.

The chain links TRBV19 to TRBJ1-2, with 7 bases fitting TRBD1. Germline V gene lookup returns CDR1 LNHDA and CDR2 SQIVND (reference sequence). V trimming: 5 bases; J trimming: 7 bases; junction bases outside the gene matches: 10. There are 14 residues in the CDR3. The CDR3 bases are TGTGCCAGTAGTGACCGGGACAGCGTCCGTGGCTACACCTTC. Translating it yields CASSDRDSVRGYTF.

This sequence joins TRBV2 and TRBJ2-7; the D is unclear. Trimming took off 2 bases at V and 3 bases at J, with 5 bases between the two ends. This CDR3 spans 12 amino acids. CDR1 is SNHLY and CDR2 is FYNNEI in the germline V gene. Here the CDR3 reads CASSELSYEQYF. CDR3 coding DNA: TGTGCCAGCAGTGAACTTAGCTACGAGCAGTACTTC. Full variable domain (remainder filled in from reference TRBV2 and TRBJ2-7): EPEVTQTPSHQVTQMGQEVILRCVPISNHLYFYWYRQILGQKVEFLVSFYNNEISEKSEIFDDQFSVERPDGSNFTLKIRSTKLEDSAMYFCASSELSYEQYFGPGTRLTVT.

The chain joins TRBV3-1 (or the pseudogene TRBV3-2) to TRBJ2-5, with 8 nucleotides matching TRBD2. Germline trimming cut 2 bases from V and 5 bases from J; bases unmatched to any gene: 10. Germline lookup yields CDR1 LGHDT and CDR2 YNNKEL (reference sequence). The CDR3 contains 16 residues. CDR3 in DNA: TGTGCCAGCAGCCAAAGGTCCGGGGGGGCCCGGGAGACCCAGTACTTC. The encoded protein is CASSQRSGGARETQYF.

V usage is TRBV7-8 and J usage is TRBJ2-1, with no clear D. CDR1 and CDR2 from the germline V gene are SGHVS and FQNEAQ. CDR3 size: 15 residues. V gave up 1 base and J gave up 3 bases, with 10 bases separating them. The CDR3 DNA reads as TGTGCCAGCAGCTTAGGCGCCCGCCTCTACAATGAGCAGTTCTTC. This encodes CASSLGARLYNEQFF. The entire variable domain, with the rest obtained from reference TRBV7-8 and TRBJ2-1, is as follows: GAGVSQSPRYKVAKRGQDVALRCDPISGHVSLFWYQQALGQGPEFLTYFQNEAQLDKSGLPSDRFFAERPEGSVSTLKIQRTQQEDSAVYLCASSLGARLYNEQFFGPGTRLTVL.

CDR3 residues: CASSLKRTGGELFF. The CDR3 coding sequence is TGTGCCAGCAGCTTAAAGAGGACAGGCGGGGAGCTGTTTTTT. The V and J genes are TRBV7-3 and TRBJ2-2, with 7 nucleotides matching TRBD1. There are 14 residues in the CDR3. Per germline, CDR1 SGHTA and CDR2 FQGTGA. After removal of 1 base from V and 7 bases from J, the junction contained 3 bases not matched to a gene.